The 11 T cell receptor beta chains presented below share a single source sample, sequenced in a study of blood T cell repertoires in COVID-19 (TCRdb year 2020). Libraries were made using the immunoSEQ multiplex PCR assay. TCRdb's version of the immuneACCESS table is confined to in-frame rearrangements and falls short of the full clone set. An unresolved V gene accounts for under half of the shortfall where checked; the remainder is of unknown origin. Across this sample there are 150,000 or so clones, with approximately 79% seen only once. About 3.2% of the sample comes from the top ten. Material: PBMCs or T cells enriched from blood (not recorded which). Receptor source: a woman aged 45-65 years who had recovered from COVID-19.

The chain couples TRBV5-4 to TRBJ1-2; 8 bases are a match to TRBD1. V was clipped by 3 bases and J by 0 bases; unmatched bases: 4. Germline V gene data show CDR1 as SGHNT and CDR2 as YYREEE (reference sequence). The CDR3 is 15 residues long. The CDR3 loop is CASSWDRRANYGYTF. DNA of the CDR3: TGTGCCAGCAGCTGGGACAGGCGCGCTAACTATGGCTACACCTTC.

The CDR3 loop reads CASSLPRTGGSTDTQYF. DNA for the CDR3: TGTGCCAGCAGTTTGCCACGGACAGGAGGAAGCACAGATACGCAGTATTTT. The gene calls are TRBV28 and TRBJ2-3, with 7 nucleotides matching TRBD1. Trimming at V came to 3 bases and at J to 0 bases, leaving 9 bases not matched to a gene. Germline loops: CDR1 MDHEN, CDR2 SYDVKM. CDR3 size: 17 residues.

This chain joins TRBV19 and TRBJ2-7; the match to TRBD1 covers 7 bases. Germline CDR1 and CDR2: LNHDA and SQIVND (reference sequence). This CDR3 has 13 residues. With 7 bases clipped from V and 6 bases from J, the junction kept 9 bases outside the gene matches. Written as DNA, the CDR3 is TGTGCCAGTACCACCCCGGACAGGCGCGAGCAGTACTTC. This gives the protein CASTTPDRREQYF. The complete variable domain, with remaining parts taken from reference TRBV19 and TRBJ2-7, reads DGGITQSPKYLFRKEGQNVTLSCEQNLNHDAMYWYRQDPGQGLRLIYYSQIVNDFQKGDIAEGYSVSREKKESFPLTVTSAQKNPTAFYLCASTTPDRREQYFGPGTRLTVT.

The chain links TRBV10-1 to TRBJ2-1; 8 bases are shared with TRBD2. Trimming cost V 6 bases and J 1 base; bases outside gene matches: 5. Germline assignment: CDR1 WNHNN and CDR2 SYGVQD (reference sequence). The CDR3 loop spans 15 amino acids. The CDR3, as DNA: TGCGCCAGCAGCAAAAGCGGGAGTTCCTACAATGAGCAGTTCTTC. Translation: CASSKSGSSYNEQFF.

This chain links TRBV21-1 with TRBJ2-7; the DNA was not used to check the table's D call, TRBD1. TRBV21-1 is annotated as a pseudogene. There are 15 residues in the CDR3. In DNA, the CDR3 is TGTGCCAGCAGTATGGGACATTCGCCCCCCTACGAGCAGTACTTC. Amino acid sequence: CASSMGHSPPYEQYF.

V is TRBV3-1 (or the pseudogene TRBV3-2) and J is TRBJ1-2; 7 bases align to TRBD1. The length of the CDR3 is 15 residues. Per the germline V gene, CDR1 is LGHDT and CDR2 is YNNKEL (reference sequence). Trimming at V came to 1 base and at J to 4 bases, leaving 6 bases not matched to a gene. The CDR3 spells CASSQVKGASYGYTF. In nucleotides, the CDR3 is TGTGCCAGCAGCCAAGTGAAGGGGGCGAGCTATGGCTACACCTTC.

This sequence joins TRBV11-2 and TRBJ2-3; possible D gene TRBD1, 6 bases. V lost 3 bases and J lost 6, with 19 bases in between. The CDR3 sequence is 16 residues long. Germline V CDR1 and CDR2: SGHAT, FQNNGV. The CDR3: CASSFRRDPRGDTQYF. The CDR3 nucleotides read TGTGCCAGCAGCTTCCGCCGGGATCCGAGGGGGGATACGCAGTATTTT.

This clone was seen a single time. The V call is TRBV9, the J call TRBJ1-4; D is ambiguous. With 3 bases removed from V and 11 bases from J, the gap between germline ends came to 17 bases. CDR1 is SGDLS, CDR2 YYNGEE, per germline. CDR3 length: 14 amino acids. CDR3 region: CASSASPGPGKLFF. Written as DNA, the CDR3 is TGTGCCAGCAGCGCCTCACCGGGTCCCGGGAAACTGTTTTTT.

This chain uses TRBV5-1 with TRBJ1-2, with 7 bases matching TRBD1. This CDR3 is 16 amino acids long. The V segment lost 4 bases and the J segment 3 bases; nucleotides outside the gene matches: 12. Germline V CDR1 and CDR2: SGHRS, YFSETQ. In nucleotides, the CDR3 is TGCGCCAGCAGCCCTGGCTCAGGGGGAGAAGACTATGGCTACACCTTC. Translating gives CASSPGSGGEDYGYTF.

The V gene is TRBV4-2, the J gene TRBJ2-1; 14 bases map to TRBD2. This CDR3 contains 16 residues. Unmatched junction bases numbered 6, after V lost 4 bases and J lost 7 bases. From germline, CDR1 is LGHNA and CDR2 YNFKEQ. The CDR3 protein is CASSPTGTSGRNEQFF. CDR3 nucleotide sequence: TGTGCCAGCAGCCCTACCGGGACTAGCGGGAGAAATGAGCAGTTCTTC.

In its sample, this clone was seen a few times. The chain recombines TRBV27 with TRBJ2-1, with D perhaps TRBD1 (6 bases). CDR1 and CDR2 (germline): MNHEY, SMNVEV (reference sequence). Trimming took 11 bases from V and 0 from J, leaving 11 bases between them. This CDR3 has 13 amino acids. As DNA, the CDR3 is TGTGCCTCCGGACAGCTCTCCTACAATGAGCAGTTCTTC. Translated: CASGQLSYNEQFF.